This entry lists 23 T cell receptor beta chains sequenced from one sample in a study of a mutant IDH1 vaccine in newly diagnosed glioma. No antigen is known for these receptors. TCRdb keeps only in-frame clones here, not all; method: immunoSEQ multiplex PCR. The repertoire holds around 66,000 clones, with about 80% as singletons. Time point meaning: week 11, during vaccination. A 20-mer mutant IDH1 peptide at 300 ug was injected subcutaneously with topical imiquimod. The input for sequencing was PBMCs, taken from a glioma patient whose treatment included an IDH1 peptide vaccine. Receptors were obtained from a man aged 45-65 years with glioma.

The chain couples TRBV18 to TRBJ2-3, with unresolved D. CDR3 size: 15 residues. Germline lookup yields CDR1 KGHSH and CDR2 LQKENI. V was cut by 8 bases and J by 3 bases, with 18 bases left in between. Here the CDR3 reads CASAFLGSETDTQYF. The CDR3 DNA reads TGTGCCAGCGCCTTTTTAGGCAGTGAAACAGATACGCAGTATTTT.

The chain combines TRBV13 with TRBJ1-2; D is perhaps TRBD1 (5 bases). CDR1 and CDR2 from the germline V gene are PRHDT and FYEKMQ (reference sequence). The CDR3 has 16 residues. Trimming pared 0 bases from V and 4 bases from J, leaving 15 bases between. The DNA for the CDR3 is TGTGCCAGCAGCTTAGGCCGCGGCAGGGCCGGCTATGGCTACACCTTC. Translated, it gives CASSLGRGRAGYGYTF.

V and J are TRBV5-1 and TRBJ1-4; D not certain. The germline V gene encodes CDR1 SGHRS and CDR2 YFSETQ. CDR3 length: 14 residues. V was cut by 5 bases and J by 0 bases, with 8 bases left in between. This CDR3 is CASSPGATNEKLFF. The CDR3 DNA reads as TGCGCCAGCAGTCCCGGCGCAACTAATGAAAAACTGTTTTTT.

The chain uses TRBV5-1 and TRBJ2-3; 8 bases are a match to TRBD2. CDR3 size: 15 residues. CDR1 SGHRS and CDR2 YFSETQ come from the germline V gene. After removal of 0 bases from V and 2 bases from J, the junction contained 2 bases not matched to a gene. CDR3 protein: CASSLGGGNTDTQYF. CDR3 nucleotide sequence: TGCGCCAGCAGCTTGGGCGGGGGGAACACAGATACGCAGTATTTT.

This clone was counted a single time. J is TRBJ2-5 and V is TRBV19, with D uncertain. Per germline, CDR1 LNHDA and CDR2 SQIVND (reference sequence). The CDR3 consists of 12 residues. Trimming stripped 6 bases from V and 1 base from J, with 6 bases between. CDR3 protein: CASSALQETQYF. CDR3 coding DNA: TGTGCCAGTAGCGCCCTCCAAGAGACCCAGTACTTC.

V gene TRBV29-1 combines with J gene TRBJ1-1; D not resolved. The CDR3 is made up of 13 amino acids. CDR1 SQVTM and CDR2 ANQGSEA come from the germline V gene. V lost 7 bases to trimming and J lost 6 bases, with 18 bases between them. CDR3 in amino acids: CSARASGGPEAFF. The CDR3, as DNA: TGCAGCGCTCGGGCTTCAGGTGGCCCTGAAGCTTTCTTT.

V is TRBV15 and J is TRBJ1-1; 8 nucleotides agree with TRBD1. Germline assignment: CDR1 LNHNV and CDR2 YYDKDF (reference sequence). The trim removed 5 bases at V and 5 bases at J, leaving 10 bases unmatched. The length of the CDR3 is 15 residues. The CDR3 bases are TGTGCCACCAGCCTGTCCCGGACAGGGAGGACTGAAGCTTTCTTT. Its protein is CATSLSRTGRTEAFF.

The chain carries TRBV7-2 and TRBJ2-7; 8 positions agree with TRBD2. Germline V lookup: CDR1 SGHTA, CDR2 FQGNSA. The CDR3 loop spans 17 amino acids. The V gene end was trimmed by 5 bases and the J gene end by 13 bases; junction bases not matched to a gene: 25. The CDR3 sequence is CASSPGSPGLVIEAPYF. DNA for the CDR3: TGTGCCAGCAGCCCCGGCTCCCCGGGACTAGTCATCGAAGCCCCCTACTTC.

The rearrangement links TRBV7-9 to TRBJ1-5, with no clear D. The V end lost 1 base, the J end lost 3 bases, and 10 bases lay between the germline ends. The CDR3 consists of 15 residues. Germline CDR1 and CDR2: SEHNR and FQNEAQ (reference sequence). This CDR3 is CASSLVGGNNQPQHF. The CDR3, as DNA: TGTGCCAGCAGCTTAGTGGGTGGGAACAATCAGCCCCAGCATTTT.

This clone was seen a handful of times. V and J are TRBV29-1 and TRBJ2-7; 8 positions agree with TRBD2. The germline CDR1 and CDR2 sequences are SQVTM and ANQGSEA. V shed 3 bases and J 0 bases; nucleotides not matched to a gene: 4. This CDR3 spans 14 amino acids. For the CDR3, the DNA is TGCAGCGTTGATGCGGGGGGTAGCTCCTACGAGCAGTACTTC. It specifies CSVDAGGSSYEQYF.

V usage is TRBV5-5 and J usage is TRBJ2-5; D unclear. Per the germline V gene, CDR1 is SGHKS and CDR2 is YYEKEE (reference sequence). Between the trimmed V and J ends, which lost 4 bases and 2 bases, there was a span of 18 bases. The CDR3 extends over 16 amino acids. The CDR3 DNA sequence: TGTGCCAGCAGCCTTTTTCTCTTCCCCGATCAAGAGACCCAGTACTTC. Its translation is CASSLFLFPDQETQYF.

The rearrangement joins TRBV2 to TRBJ1-2; D unclear. The CDR3 runs to 13 residues. Trimming took 3 bases from V and 4 from J, leaving 9 bases between them. Germline V gene data show CDR1 as SNHLY and CDR2 as FYNNEI. CDR3 residues: CASSEAGTYGYTF. CDR3 coding DNA: TGTGCCAGCAGTGAGGCGGGAACCTATGGCTACACCTTC.

The V and J genes are TRBV7-8 and TRBJ2-1, with 11 positions matching TRBD2. The CDR3 spans 17 residues. V dropped 1 base and J dropped 6; count of bases not matched to a gene: 8. Germline V gene lookup returns CDR1 SGHVS and CDR2 FQNEAQ. The CDR3 here is CASSLGSLAGGRNEQFF. The CDR3 nucleotides read TGTGCCAGCAGCTTAGGCTCTCTAGCGGGGGGACGCAATGAGCAGTTCTTC.

The chain links TRBV2 to TRBJ1-1, with 7 bases fitting TRBD1. V shed 8 bases and J 5 bases; nucleotides not matched to a gene: 8. This CDR3 is built from 13 residues. Germline V gene lookup returns CDR1 SNHLY and CDR2 FYNNEI. The CDR3 nucleotides read TGTGCCAGCCCGGGGCAGGGGGTAACTGAAGCTTTCTTT. Residues: CASPGQGVTEAFF.

The chain carries TRBV7-2 and TRBJ2-2; the D gene is possibly TRBD2 (6 bases). Deletions cut 1 base from V and 3 bases from J, with 9 bases between. Looked up from germline, CDR1 is SGHTA and CDR2 is FQGNSA. The CDR3 has 15 amino acids. CDR3 nucleotides: TGTGCCAGCAGCTTAGGGGACTCTTACACCGGGGAGCTGTTTTTT. This encodes CASSLGDSYTGELFF. The full variable domain, in which reference TRBV7-2 and TRBJ2-2 provide the parts outside the CDR3, is GAGVSQSPSNKVTEKGKDVELRCDPISGHTALYWYRQSLGQGLEFLIYFQGNSAPDKSGLPSDRFSAERTGGSVSTLTIQRTQQEDSAVYLCASSLGDSYTGELFFGEGSRLTVL.

The rearrangement uses TRBV2 and TRBJ1-6; the D is unclear. The CDR3 consists of 16 residues. V gave up 1 base and J gave up 0 bases, with 7 bases separating them. The germline CDR1 and CDR2 sequences are SNHLY and FYNNEI. The CDR3, as DNA: TGTGCCAGCAGTGAAGAAAGCGGCTCCTATAATTCACCCCTCCACTTT. Its protein is CASSEESGSYNSPLHF.

This clone appeared a single time. This chain joins TRBV15 and TRBJ1-1, with a weak D call TRBD1 (5 bases). Germline lookup yields CDR1 LNHNV and CDR2 YYDKDF (reference sequence). V was cut by 2 bases and J by 4 bases, with 8 bases left in between. This CDR3 contains 13 residues. In nucleotides, the CDR3 is TGTGCCACCAGCAGATCAGGGTTCACTGAAGCTTTCTTT. This translates into CATSRSGFTEAFF.

CDR3 sequence (DNA): TGTGCCAGCAGCAAAGTGGTGGGGCCCTACGAGCAGTACTTC. Its protein product is CASSKVVGPYEQYF. This sequence joins TRBV21-1 and TRBJ2-7; TRBD1 is taken as the D call from the table, unchecked against the DNA. TRBV21-1 is tagged as a pseudogene. This CDR3 has 14 amino acids.

CDR3 in amino acids: CASSIRRDTEAFF. CDR3 coding DNA: TGTGCCAGTAGTATTCGGCGGGACACTGAAGCTTTCTTT. The chain uses TRBV19 and TRBJ1-1; D remains ambiguous. This CDR3 comprises 13 residues. Trimming stripped 3 bases from V and 3 bases from J, with 8 bases between. CDR1 and CDR2 from the germline V gene are LNHDA and SQIVND (reference sequence).

In its sample, this clone was seen once. The CDR3 region has the DNA TGTGCCAGCAGCCCCGGACTAGCGGGGGCCGAGCAGTACTTC. This gives the protein CASSPGLAGAEQYF. The gene calls are TRBV7-9 and TRBJ2-7; 13 bases are shared with TRBD2. J gave up 6 bases and V 5 bases, and 4 bases lay outside the gene matches. This CDR3 is built from 14 residues. Per germline, CDR1 SEHNR and CDR2 FQNEAQ (reference sequence).

CDR3 nucleotide sequence: TGTGCCAGCAGCTTGGGGGGGCGGAACACTGAAGCTTTCTTT. Protein sequence: CASSLGGRNTEAFF. The chain uses TRBV5-6 and TRBJ1-1, with D possibly TRBD1 on 6 matching bases. The CDR3 covers 14 residues. V dropped 0 bases and J dropped 1 base, with 7 bases sitting between them. CDR1 is SGHDT and CDR2 is YYEEEE in the germline V gene.

The chain links TRBV10-3 to TRBJ1-1, with D possibly being TRBD1 (5 bases). V was clipped by 4 bases and J by 2 bases, with 20 bases between them. This CDR3 is 17 amino acids long. The germline CDR1 and CDR2 sequences are ENHRY and SYGVKD. The CDR3 DNA reads TGTGCCATCAGTGTCAGCGATGACGGACAAACTAACACTGAAGCTTTCTTT. Its protein product is CAISVSDDGQTNTEAFF.

CDR3 in amino acids: CASSTQVSTNEKLFF. The CDR3 coding sequence is TGTGCCAGTAGTACCCAGGTTTCAACTAATGAAAAACTGTTTTTT. The chain joins TRBV19 to TRBJ1-4, with D unclear. V lost 4 bases and J 0 bases, leaving 9 bases between the germline ends. This CDR3 has 15 amino acids. Germline CDR1 and CDR2: LNHDA and SQIVND (reference sequence). Drawing the rest from reference TRBV19 and TRBJ1-4, the complete variable domain is DGGITQSPKYLFRKEGQNVTLSCEQNLNHDAMYWYRQDPGQGLRLIYYSQIVNDFQKGDIAEGYSVSREKKESFPLTVTSAQKNPTAFYLCASSTQVSTNEKLFFGSGTQLSVL.